This T cell receptor beta chain was captured by sequencing in a study of T cells in Graves' hyperthyroidism and ophthalmopathy. Study-level results: In validation, the model predicted ophthalmopathy. These predictions came a median about 6 months before onset. Most thyroid clonotypes with frequency above 0.001 were detected in blood.

There were TCR beta CDR3 regions amplified from RNA transcripts. The HTBI primer set was used in a first-round RT-PCR of the TCR CDR3. TCRdb reprocessed the multiplex PCR reads via MiXCR and lists one record per CDR3 protein. The sample contains 550,000 to 700,000 distinct CDR3 sequences, under 60% of which appear only once. The CDR3 totals 15 residues. CDR1 is SGHVS, CDR2 FNYEAQ, per germline. With regard to this clonotype: The target antigen is unknown. The junction differs from germline at one of its ends, possibly a read error.

Not enrolled were patients with uncontrolled infection, other autoimmune disease, pregnancy or lactation. Clinical symptoms, serum thyroxine and TRAb, thyroid ultrasound and orbital computed tomography were used for the diagnoses. The TCR originated in an adult woman with Graves' disease, either hyperthyroidism or ophthalmopathy (not recorded which). The sample taken for sequencing was peripheral blood or thyroid tissue (not recorded which). The gene calls are TRBV7-6 and TRBJ1-5, with a weak D call TRBD1 (6 bases). This CDR3 is CASSLAQDSNQPQHF. The CDR3 DNA sequence: TGTGCCAGCAGCTTAGCGCAGGACAGCAACCAGCCCCAGCATTTT.